Listed here is a single T cell receptor beta chain. Germline CDR1 MDHEN, CDR2 SYDVKM. The CDR3 contains 17 residues. The ends were cut back, 2 bases at V and 3 bases at J, with 19 bases in the middle. Assay used: immunoSEQ multiplex PCR; TCRdb lists only in-frame clones, some missing. In the table there are 700,000 or so clones, 75% to 90% of which are singletons. These data come from a study of shared T cell receptors in the human thymus. These data also featured in a second study, about human thymus T cells. As that report states: The study used thymus tissue resected during corrective heart surgery. Both thymic and peripheral blood repertoires showed apparently biased V and J usage. Unrelated individuals were reported by related research to share highly overlapping thymic repertoires.

This clonotype originated in a girl in the first two years of life with a congenital heart defect. The chain recombines TRBV28 with TRBJ1-2; D may be TRBD1 (6 bases). The sequenced material came from thymocytes. CDR3 residues: CASSLDRRYLGDYGYTF. The CDR3 DNA follows: TGTGCCAGCAGTTTAGACAGGAGGTATCTCGGCGACTATGGCTACACCTTC.